This TCR beta chain stems from a study of a mutant IDH1 vaccine in newly diagnosed glioma. In the study overall: Of treated patients, approximately 62% were men and 37.5% women, averaging 40.4 years.

Time point in this sample: week 35, safety follow-up. Each dose of the vaccine consisted of 300 ug of mutant IDH1 20-mer peptide, with topical imiquimod. Points on this clone: Its antigen is unknown.

The CDR3 consists of 12 residues. V was cut by 7 bases and J by 3 bases, with 10 bases left in between. Germline CDR1 MGHDK, CDR2 SYGVNS. Assay: immunoSEQ multiplex PCR; the TCRdb copy retains only in-frame clones and omits some. This table holds 29,000 or so clones, about four fifths found once. The chain joins TRBV25-1 to TRBJ2-7; unclear D gene. The clonotype was recovered from a man aged 45-60 years with glioma. The specimen comprised PBMCs, sampled from a glioma patient whose treatment included an IDH1 peptide vaccine. CDR3 sequence reads: CASTDGGYEQYF. The CDR3 nucleotides are TGTGCCAGCACGGACGGCGGCTACGAGCAGTACTTC.